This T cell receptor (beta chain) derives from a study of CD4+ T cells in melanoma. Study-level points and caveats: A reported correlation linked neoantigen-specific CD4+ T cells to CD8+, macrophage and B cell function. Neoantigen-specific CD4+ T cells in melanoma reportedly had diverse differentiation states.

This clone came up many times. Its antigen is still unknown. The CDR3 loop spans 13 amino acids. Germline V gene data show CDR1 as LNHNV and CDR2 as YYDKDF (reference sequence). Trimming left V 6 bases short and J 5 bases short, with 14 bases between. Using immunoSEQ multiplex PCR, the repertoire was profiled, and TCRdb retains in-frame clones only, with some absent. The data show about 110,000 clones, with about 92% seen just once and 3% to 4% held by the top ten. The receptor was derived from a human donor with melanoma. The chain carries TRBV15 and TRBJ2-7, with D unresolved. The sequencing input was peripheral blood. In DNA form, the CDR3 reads TGTGCCACCAGTGGGTGGGGTACCGACGAGCAGTACTTC. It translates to CATSGWGTDEQYF.